This record looks at one T cell receptor (beta chain) sequence and its context. Its target is unknown. CDR3 length: 18 amino acids. CDR1 is LGHNA, CDR2 YSLEER, per germline. The ends lost 4 bases at V and 1 base at J; junction bases unmatched: 5. In the PCR, 60 Vbeta and 13 Jbeta primers were used. Generated by immunoSEQ multiplex PCR, the TCRdb table keeps only in-frame clones and is missing some. The sample comprises 70,000 to 100,000 clones, 69% of which are singletons, and under 3% rests with the top ten. This entry comes from a study of cytomegalovirus exposure and HLA in healthy donors. General study findings and limits: It was reported that TCR beta sequences correctly inferred the HLA-A and HLA-B alleles for most subjects. A later analysis reportedly found that, within productive TCRs, an Asian-associated ancestry cluster had fewer N-insertions than the mean observed across the roughly 690 donors.

The genes are TRBV4-3 and TRBJ2-6; 12 positions match TRBD1. Sequenced material: PBMCs. This clonotype originated in a middle-aged man in good health and CMV-seronegative. CDR3 region: CASSRRGQGASGANVLTF. The CDR3 region has the DNA TGCGCCAGCAGCCGTCGGGGACAGGGGGCATCTGGGGCCAACGTCCTGACTTTC.